Described below is a single T cell receptor beta chain sequence and its context. This clonotype was found a few times. It has no known antigen specificity. There are no base qualities to consult, and no much larger clone falls within one base. This record belongs to a study of identical twins (TCRdb year 2016). Describing the broader study: TCR alpha and beta repertoires from monozygotic twins, unrelated adults of various ages and cord blood were deep-sequenced to test whether fetal clonotypes persist. Replicate twin experiments were performed at different times using different library preparation protocols to rule out contamination.

Every donor in the study was a healthy Caucasian. Three pairs of female monozygotic twins, all aged roughly 18 to 29 years, made up the twin cohort. RNA for TCR libraries was isolated from peripheral blood mononuclear cells. CDR1 and CDR2 are drawn from the germline V gene (reference sequence): SEHNR, FQNEAQ. A distance of 16 bases separates the germline ends of V and J, which lose 2 bases and 8 bases respectively. Measured from the cysteine to the phenylalanine, the CDR3 is 15 residues long. Kept here is only the CDR3 DNA, which spans 45 bases and is read in frame from base 1. Library method: 5' RACE. Sequencer: Illumina HiSeq 2000. A universal primer binding site was introduced by template switching, and a unique molecular identifier was present in the final cDNA, enabling accurate counting of TCR cDNA molecules. Specific primers in the conserved constant-segment region were used to synthesize first-strand cDNA for the TCR alpha and beta chains. Each cDNA library was double barcoded, with a SMART-Mk sample barcode plus Illumina barcodes, to control for contamination. TruSeq adapter sequences, together with Illumina sample barcodes, were added in two successive PCR steps. The TCR alpha and beta cDNA libraries were sequenced on the Illumina HiSeq platform using custom primers. In the authors' own workflow: MiGEC was used to process raw reads and extract unique molecular identifiers, and MiXCR was used to find CDR3 positions. Recombination models were inferred per individual with the repgenHMM and IGoR tools using an EM algorithm. The analysis of shared clonotypes was done with the tcR package in R, with sharing normalized by the product of cloneset sizes. To study raw recombination free of thymic and clonal selection effects, out-of-frame nonproductive sequences were analyzed. The public reads were run again by TCRdb, first through fastp at Q25 and then through MiXCR, and only productive beta chains were kept. For every CDR3 protein sequence, its rows merge into one entry that carries the most common genes and DNA. These V and J calls rely on TCRdb rather than the paper's analysis. The table for this sample lists 450,000 to 650,000 distinct CDR3 sequences; 9.6% of them were counted only once. The top ten constitute approximately 3% of the sample.

The research as a whole found: A weaker excess of twin sharing was found in beta out-of-frame sequences because the signal-to-noise ratio was lowered by fewer shared sequences. Fewer insertions were carried by abundant cord blood beta clonotypes; a weaker similar trend was observed in young adult naive repertoires, while no such trend was observed in memory repertoires. Out-of-frame TCR alpha sharing in monozygotic twins was systematically underestimated by recombination models, whereas sharing between unrelated individuals was in agreement with the recombination models. Compared with coincidental sharing between unrelated individuals, out-of-frame TCR alpha sequences shared between twins had an excess of sequences with low generation probability. Zero-insertion analyses could be partly confounded by invariant T cells such as MAIT and iNKT, though diverse VJ usage argued against such confounding for most clonotypes. Because the same donors could not be followed over many years, conclusions were based on cross-sectional statistical analysis.

The same specimen was also included in a second study, on yellow fever vaccine responses in identical twins. That second publication adds: According to the authors, the vaccine-induced T cell response in identical twins seemed to be partly convergent and partly specific to each individual. Focusing on identical twins, the study followed the T cell clones that responded to the vaccine, and did so with precision.

The chain links TRBV7-9 with TRBJ2-1, with a tentative D gene TRBD1 over 5 matching bases. The sequenced material came from PBMCs. The clonotype comes from a woman younger than 35 in good health. The nucleotide sequence is given as TGTGCCAGCAGCTTATTGATCGGCAGGGTAGATGAGCAGTTCTTC. This is translated as CASSLLIGRVDEQFF.